Sequencing of this T cell receptor (beta chain) was carried out in a study of blood T cell repertoires in COVID-19. Whole-study context: Samples representing acute and convalescent COVID-19 were sourced from the United States, Italy and Spain. Sources were T cells, B-cell-depleted T cells, or PBMCs; the material itself was cDNA or gDNA.

Seattle patients were enrolled during active infection and followed longitudinally. In the source study's methods: Cell counts per sample came from amplifying reference gene primers. The method was immunoSEQ multiplex PCR; TCRdb's version includes in-frame clones alone and lacks a portion of them. The D gene and trimming were derived from the DNA, and the V and J assignments and clone size from that table. This sample has about 200,000 clones, with around 83% found just once. The ends lost 0 bases at V and 2 bases at J; junction bases unmatched: 0. Germline assignment: CDR1 SGHTA and CDR2 FQGNSA. CDR3 size: 15 residues.

The rearrangement links TRBV7-2 to TRBJ2-1; 8 bases fit TRBD2. This receptor was taken from an elderly woman with COVID-19, enrolled during active disease. The sample consisted of peripheral blood. The CDR3 DNA is TGTGCCAGCAGCTTAGCTAGCGGGACCTACAATGAGCAGTTCTTC. This codes for CASSLASGTYNEQFF.